The rows below give T cell receptor beta chains drawn from one sample of a study of a mutant IDH1 vaccine in newly diagnosed glioma. For these TCRs, the target antigens are not known. Assay: immunoSEQ multiplex PCR; the TCRdb copy retains only in-frame clones and omits some. The sample yields roughly 60,000 clones, 70% to 85% seen once. The source material was PBMCs, sampled from a glioma patient whose treatment included an IDH1 peptide vaccine. These receptors came from a man aged 30-40 years with glioma. Both conserved end residues are part of each CDR3. A D gene is named only where the DNA matches it firmly. Clone size is not always given. Where it is, it says once, few, many or a class for expanded clones.

D,J,V,size,DNA,CDR3
.,TRBJ2-7,TRBV2,once,TGTGCCAGCAGTGAATGGCAGTACGAGCAGTACTTC,CASSEWQYEQYF
.,TRBJ1-5,TRBV6-5,.,TGTGCCAGCAGTTACTCAGGGGGCAATCAGCCCCAGCATTTT,CASSYSGGNQPQHF
.,TRBJ2-1,TRBV7-9,.,TGTGCCAGCAGCTATTACGGCGGAACCGAGCAGTTCTTC,CASSYYGGTEQFF
.,TRBJ1-1,TRBV4-2,.,TGTGCCAGCAGCCAAGGTAGCGGCACTGAAGCTTTCTTT,CASSQGSGTEAFF
TRBD2,TRBJ2-5,TRBV30,few,TGTGCCTGGAAGGTGGCGGGGGGGGAGACCCAGTACTTC,CAWKVAGGETQYF
.,TRBJ1-3,TRBV29-1,.,TGCAGCGTTGGCCGAGGGGAAGGAAACACCATATATTTT,CSVGRGEGNTIYF
.,TRBJ1-1,TRBV7-9,once,TGTGCCAGCAGCTCGGATGTGCCAGGAAAAGCTTTCTTT,CASSSDVPGKAFF
TRBD1,TRBJ2-5,TRBV2,once,TGTGCCAGCACCGGGACAGCTAATAATTTCGAAGAGACCCAGTACTTC,CASTGTANNFEETQYF
.,TRBJ1-5,TRBV15,.,TGTGCCACCGGAGTTTCGGTCAATCAGCCCCAGCATTTT,CATGVSVNQPQHF
.,TRBJ2-7,TRBV2,.,TGTGCCAGCAGTGACGGGGGAGACGGATCCTACGAGCAGTACTTC,CASSDGGDGSYEQYF
TRBD1,TRBJ1-2,TRBV7-9,.,TGTGCCAGCAGCCCCACAGGGGAGAGCGGCTACACCTTC,CASSPTGESGYTF
.,TRBJ2-3,TRBV7-2,.,TGTGCCAGCAGCCCACATCTGGCAGGGATCACAGATACGCAGTATTTT,CASSPHLAGITDTQYF
TRBD1,TRBJ2-7,TRBV6-4,.,TGTGCCAGCAGTGACAAGACAGGGGAGTTCGACGAGCAGTACTTC,CASSDKTGEFDEQYF
.,TRBJ1-4,TRBV6-4,.,TGTGCCAGCCGTCCGGGTTTAACTAATGAAAAACTGTTTTTT,CASRPGLTNEKLFF
.,TRBJ1-2,TRBV28,once,TGTGCCAGCAGCCCTCCGAACGACATCTATGGCTACACCTTC,CASSPPNDIYGYTF
TRBD1,TRBJ1-2,TRBV2,few,TGTGCCAGGGCCGGGACAGGGGTTGGAGGCTACACCTTC,CARAGTGVGGYTF
.,TRBJ2-7,TRBV23-1,.,TGCGCCAGCAGTCTCCGGGATTCCTACGAGCAGTACTTC,CASSLRDSYEQYF
.,TRBJ1-5,TRBV28,.,TGTGCCAGCAGTTTGGGGGGGGCAGACAATCAGCCCCAGCATTTT,CASSLGGADNQPQHF
TRBD1,TRBJ1-1,TRBV7-9,few,TGTGCCAGCTCCAGTTTGAGTCAGGGGGCAATCACTGAAGCTTTCTTT,CASSSLSQGAITEAFF
TRBD1,TRBJ1-1,TRBV6-5,.,TGTGCCAGCAGTTATGACAGGGGCACTGAAGCTTTCTTT,CASSYDRGTEAFF
.,TRBJ2-3,TRBV12-5,.,TGTGCTAGTGGTCTGGGGGATACGCAGTATTTT,CASGLGDTQYF
.,TRBJ1-1,TRBV7-3,once,TGTGCCAGCAGCACCCAACCGGGACCCCAGCCGGCTTTCTTT,CASSTQPGPQPAFF
.,TRBJ1-5,TRBV5-1,.,TGCGCCAGCAGCTTGGAGGGATCCGGAGGGGATCAGCCCCAGCATTTT,CASSLEGSGGDQPQHF
.,TRBJ1-4,TRBV5-1,.,TGCGCCAGCAGCGGGGGTCTTGCTAATGAAAAACTGTTTTTT,CASSGGLANEKLFF
.,TRBJ2-7,TRBV29-1,.,TGCAGCGTTGGGGTGAGCACCTACGGGCAGTACTTC,CSVGVSTYGQYF
.,TRBJ2-4,TRBV7-9,.,TGTGCCAGCAGCTCAGGGTTCGGCGAAGGCATTCAGTACTTC,CASSSGFGEGIQYF
TRBD2,TRBJ2-1,TRBV7-6,few,TGTGCCAGCAGCTTAGGCGGGAGGGTCGCGGTTGAGCAGTTCTTC,CASSLGGRVAVEQFF
.,TRBJ2-5,TRBV2,.,TGTGCCAGCAGTGAAGCGCTTGGGAAGACCCAGTACTTC,CASSEALGKTQYF
TRBD1,TRBJ2-3,TRBV5-1,.,TGCGCCAGCAGCTTACAGGGGGTCCTGGACACAGATACGCAGTATTTT,CASSLQGVLDTDTQYF
.,TRBJ2-5,TRBV4-1,.,TGCGCCAGCAGCCTGGGGATAGTAGAGACCCAGTACTTC,CASSLGIVETQYF
.,TRBJ1-3,TRBV9,once,TGTGCCAGCAGCCTCAGCTCCGGGACGTCCGGAAACACCATATATTTT,CASSLSSGTSGNTIYF
.,TRBJ1-6,TRBV25-1,.,TGTGCCAGCAGTCCCCTGACTGGGCTCTCCTATAATTCACCCCTCCACTTT,CASSPLTGLSYNSPLHF
.,TRBJ1-4,TRBV27,.,TGTGCCAGCAGTTTTTCGGCAGGTATAAATGAAAAACTGTTTTTT,CASSFSAGINEKLFF
.,TRBJ2-7,TRBV2,.,TGTGCCAGCAGTGAAGGGTCGGGCTGGGAGCAGTACTTC,CASSEGSGWEQYF
.,TRBJ2-1,TRBV7-7,once,TGTGCCAGCAGCTTAGGTGGGACGGGTTACAATGAGCAGTTCTTC,CASSLGGTGYNEQFF
TRBD2,TRBJ2-1,TRBV19,.,TGTGCCAGTAGTGCCCTAGCGGGAGTAGGAGAGCAGTTCTTC,CASSALAGVGEQFF
.,TRBJ1-2,TRBV19,.,TGTGCCAGTAGTATGTTGGAGAGGGATGGCTACACCTTC,CASSMLERDGYTF
.,TRBJ2-5,TRBV19,.,TGTGCCAGTAGTATTCGGGGGCAGGGGGAAGAGACCCAGTACTTC,CASSIRGQGEETQYF
.,TRBJ1-1,TRBV6-5,.,TGTGCCAGCAGGCGCTACAGACCTTACACTGAAGCTTTCTTT,CASRRYRPYTEAFF
.,TRBJ2-7,TRBV28,once,TGTGCCAGCAGAAGCGAGGGATCCTACGAGCAGTACTTC,CASRSEGSYEQYF
.,TRBJ2-3,TRBV30,.,TGTGCCTGGAGTGACACCACAGATACGCAGTATTTT,CAWSDTTDTQYF
.,TRBJ2-1,TRBV9,.,TGTGCCAGCAGCGCCCGAGCAAGTCGGGGCAATGAGCAGTTCTTC,CASSARASRGNEQFF
TRBD2,TRBJ2-7,TRBV7-2,few,TGTGCCAGCAGGCGGGGGGACTCTTCCTACGAGCAGTACTTC,CASRRGDSSYEQYF
.,TRBJ2-2,TRBV7-2,.,TGTGCCAGCAGTTTCGGGAGCGTATACACCGGGGAGCTGTTTTTT,CASSFGSVYTGELFF
TRBD1,TRBJ2-7,TRBV27,once,TGTGCCAGCAGTTCCGCAGGGGGCAACTCATACGAGCAGTACTTC,CASSSAGGNSYEQYF
TRBD2,TRBJ2-1,TRBV7-7,.,TGTGCCAGCAGCCGCGGGACTAGCGGGAGGGATGAGCAGTTCTTC,CASSRGTSGRDEQFF